This T cell receptor (beta chain) comes out of a study of cytomegalovirus exposure and HLA in healthy donors. Study conclusions and caveats: Most TCR beta V segments were productive about 87% or about 30% of the time in an earlier analysis. The CMV antigen specificity of a few CMV-associated chains was confirmed through in vitro analysis.

A note on this clone: Its antigen remains unidentified.

The primer mix had 60 Vbeta and 13 Jbeta primers. Clones were sequenced by immunoSEQ multiplex PCR, and TCRdb holds only the in-frame ones, with some missing. The table lists approximately 180,000 clones, about 80% of them singletons. The V end was cut by 5 bases, the J end by 10 bases, with 8 bases between. From germline, CDR1 is SGHTA and CDR2 FQGNSA. CDR3 length: 11 amino acids. Sample: PBMCs. The rearrangement links TRBV7-2 to TRBJ1-4; no firm D call. This TCR derives from a woman aged 40-49 years in good health and CMV-seronegative. CDR3: CASSLLGKLFF. In nucleotides, the CDR3 is TGTGCCAGCAGCCTCCTAGGAAAACTGTTTTTT.